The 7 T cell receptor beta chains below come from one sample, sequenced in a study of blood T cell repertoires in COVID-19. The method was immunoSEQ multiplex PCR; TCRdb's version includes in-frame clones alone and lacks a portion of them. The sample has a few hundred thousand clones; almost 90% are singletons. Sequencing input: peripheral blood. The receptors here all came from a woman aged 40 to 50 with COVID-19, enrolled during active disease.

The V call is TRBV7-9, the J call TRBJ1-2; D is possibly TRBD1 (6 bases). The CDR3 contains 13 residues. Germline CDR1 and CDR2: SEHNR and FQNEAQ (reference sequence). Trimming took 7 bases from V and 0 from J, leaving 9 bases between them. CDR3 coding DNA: TGTGCCAGCACAACAGGGACTAACTATGGCTACACCTTC. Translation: CASTTGTNYGYTF.

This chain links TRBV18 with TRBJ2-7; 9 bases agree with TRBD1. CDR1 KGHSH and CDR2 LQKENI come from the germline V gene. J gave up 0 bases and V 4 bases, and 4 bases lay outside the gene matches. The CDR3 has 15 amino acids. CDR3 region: CASSLSTGGSYEQYF. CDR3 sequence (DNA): TGTGCCAGCTCACTATCGACAGGGGGCTCCTACGAGCAGTACTTC. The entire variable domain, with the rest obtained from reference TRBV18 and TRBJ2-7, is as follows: NAGVMQNPRHLVRRRGQEARLRCSPMKGHSHVYWYRQLPEEGLKFMVYLQKENIIDESGMPKERFSAEFPKEGPSILRIQQVVRGDSAAYFCASSLSTGGSYEQYFGPGTRLTVT.

This chain's CDR3 is CASSSLGATEAFF. The CDR3 nucleotides read TGTGCCAGCAGTTCTCTTGGGGCCACTGAAGCTTTCTTT. This sequence joins TRBV27 and TRBJ1-1; possible D gene TRBD1, 5 bases. V was pared by 4 bases and J by 4 bases, with 10 bases between. This CDR3 has 13 amino acids. Per germline, CDR1 MNHEY and CDR2 SMNVEV (reference sequence).

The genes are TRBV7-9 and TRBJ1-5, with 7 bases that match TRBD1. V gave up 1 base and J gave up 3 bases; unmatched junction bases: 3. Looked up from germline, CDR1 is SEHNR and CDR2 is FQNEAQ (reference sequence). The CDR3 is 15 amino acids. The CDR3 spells CASSLDRGYNQPQHF. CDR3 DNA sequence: TGTGCCAGCAGCTTAGACAGGGGATACAATCAGCCCCAGCATTTT.

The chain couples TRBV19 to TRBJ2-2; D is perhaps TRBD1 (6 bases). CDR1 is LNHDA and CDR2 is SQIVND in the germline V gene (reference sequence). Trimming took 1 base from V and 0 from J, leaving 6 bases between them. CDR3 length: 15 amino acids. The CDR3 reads CASSIGGPNTGELFF. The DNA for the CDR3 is TGTGCCAGTAGTATAGGGGGGCCGAACACCGGGGAGCTGTTTTTT. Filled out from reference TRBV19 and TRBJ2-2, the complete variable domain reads DGGITQSPKYLFRKEGQNVTLSCEQNLNHDAMYWYRQDPGQGLRLIYYSQIVNDFQKGDIAEGYSVSREKKESFPLTVTSAQKNPTAFYLCASSIGGPNTGELFFGEGSRLTVL.

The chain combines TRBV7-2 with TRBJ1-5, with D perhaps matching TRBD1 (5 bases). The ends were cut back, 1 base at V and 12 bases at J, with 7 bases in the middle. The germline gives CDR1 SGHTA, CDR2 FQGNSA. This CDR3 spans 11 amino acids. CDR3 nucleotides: TGTGCCAGCAGCTTAGGGGGCGTCCAGCATTTT. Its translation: CASSLGGVQHF.

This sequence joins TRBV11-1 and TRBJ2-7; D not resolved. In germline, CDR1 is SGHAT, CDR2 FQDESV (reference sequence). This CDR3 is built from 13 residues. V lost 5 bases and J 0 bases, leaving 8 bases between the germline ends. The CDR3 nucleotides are TGTGCCAGCAGCCCCGACTCCTCCTACGAGCAGTACTTC. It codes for CASSPDSSYEQYF. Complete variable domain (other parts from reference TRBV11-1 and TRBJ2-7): EAEVAQSPRYKITEKSQAVAFWCDPISGHATLYWYRQILGQGPELLVQFQDESVVDDSQLPKDRFSAERLKGVDSTLKIQPAELGDSAMYLCASSPDSSYEQYFGPGTRLTVT.